Shown below are 2 T cell receptor beta chains from a single sample sequenced in a study of T cells in Graves' hyperthyroidism and ophthalmopathy. The CDR3 regions of TCR beta were amplified from RNA transcripts. HTBI primers were used for first-round RT-PCR of the TCR CDR3. MiXCR, applied by TCRdb to the multiplex PCR reads, yields one record per CDR3 protein. The data show around 620,000 distinct CDR3 sequences, 46% seen once. The sequencing input was peripheral blood or thyroid tissue (not recorded which). These receptors came from an adult woman with Graves' disease, either hyperthyroidism or ophthalmopathy (not recorded which).

This clonotype showed up many times. The J gene is TRBJ2-7, the V gene TRBV3-1; D is perhaps TRBD1 (6 bases). The CDR3 extends over 11 amino acids. Deletions cut 6 bases from V and 12 bases from J, with 15 bases between. Germline V gives CDR1 LGHDT, CDR2 YNNKEL (reference sequence). CDR3 in DNA: TGTGCCAGCAGACCGAACAGGGTTCCGTACTTC. This translates into CASRPNRVPYF.

This clonotype has more than one count but fewer than ten. A junction end diverges from the germline sequence, so it may reflect a read error. J is TRBJ2-7 and V is TRBV2; 9 positions match TRBD1. Looked up from germline, CDR1 is SNHLY and CDR2 is FYNNEI. The length of the CDR3 is 14 residues. The CDR3 DNA follows: TGTGCCAGCAGTTTAGACAGGGGGTCGTACGGGCAGTACTTC. Translating gives CASSLDRGSYGQYF.